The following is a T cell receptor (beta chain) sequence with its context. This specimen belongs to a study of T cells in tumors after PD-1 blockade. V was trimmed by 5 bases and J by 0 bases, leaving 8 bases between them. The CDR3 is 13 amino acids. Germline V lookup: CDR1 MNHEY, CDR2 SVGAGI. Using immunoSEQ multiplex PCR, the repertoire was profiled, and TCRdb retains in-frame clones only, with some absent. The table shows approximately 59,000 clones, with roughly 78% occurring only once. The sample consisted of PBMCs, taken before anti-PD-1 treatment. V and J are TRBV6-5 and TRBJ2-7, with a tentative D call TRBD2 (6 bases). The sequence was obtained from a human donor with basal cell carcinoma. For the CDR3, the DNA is TGTGCCAGCAGTAAGGGACTCTCCTACGAGCAGTACTTC. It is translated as CASSKGLSYEQYF.